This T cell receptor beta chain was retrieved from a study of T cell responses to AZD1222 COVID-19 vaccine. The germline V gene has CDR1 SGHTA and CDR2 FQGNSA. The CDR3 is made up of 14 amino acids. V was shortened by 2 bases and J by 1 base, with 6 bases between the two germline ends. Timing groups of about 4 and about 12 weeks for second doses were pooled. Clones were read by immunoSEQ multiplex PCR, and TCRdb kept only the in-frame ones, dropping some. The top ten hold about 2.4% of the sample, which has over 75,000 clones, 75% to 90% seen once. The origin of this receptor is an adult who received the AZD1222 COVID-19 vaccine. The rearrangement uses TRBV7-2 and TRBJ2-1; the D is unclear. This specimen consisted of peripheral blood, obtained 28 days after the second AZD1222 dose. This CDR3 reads CASSLSLSYNEQFF. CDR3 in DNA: TGTGCCAGCAGCTTATCCTTATCCTACAATGAGCAGTTCTTC.